Described below is a single T cell receptor (beta chain) sequence and its context. What it binds is not known. Clones were sequenced by immunoSEQ multiplex PCR, and TCRdb holds only the in-frame ones, with some missing. The sample lists tens of thousands of clones; just under 90% were seen once. This entry comes from a study of OX40 agonist ivuxolimab in advanced cancers. Study at large: The mean age was about 57 years, ranging from 23 to 79, with 65% to 85% of participants male. The study reported partial responses in three patients: one hepatocellular carcinoma, two cutaneous melanoma.

Overall study findings and caveats: At doses 0.1 to 3.0 mg/kg, CD4+ and CD8+ clones expanded. Compared with others, partial responders at 0.1-3.0 mg/kg displayed clonal expansion among the lowest.

CDR1 is SGHTS and CDR2 is YDEGEE in the germline V gene. The CDR3 is 15 amino acids. V lost 0 bases and J 0 bases, leaving 7 bases between the germline ends. The receptor was derived from an adult with an advanced solid tumor such as melanoma, head and neck, liver or kidney cancer. This chain links TRBV5-8 with TRBJ2-1; D remains unclear. The sequencing used CD4+ or CD8+ T cells sorted from blood, collected in a trial of the OX40 agonist ivuxolimab. CDR3 sequence (DNA): TGTGCCAGCAGCTTGGACGGAAACTCCTACAATGAGCAGTTCTTC. It yields the protein CASSLDGNSYNEQFF.